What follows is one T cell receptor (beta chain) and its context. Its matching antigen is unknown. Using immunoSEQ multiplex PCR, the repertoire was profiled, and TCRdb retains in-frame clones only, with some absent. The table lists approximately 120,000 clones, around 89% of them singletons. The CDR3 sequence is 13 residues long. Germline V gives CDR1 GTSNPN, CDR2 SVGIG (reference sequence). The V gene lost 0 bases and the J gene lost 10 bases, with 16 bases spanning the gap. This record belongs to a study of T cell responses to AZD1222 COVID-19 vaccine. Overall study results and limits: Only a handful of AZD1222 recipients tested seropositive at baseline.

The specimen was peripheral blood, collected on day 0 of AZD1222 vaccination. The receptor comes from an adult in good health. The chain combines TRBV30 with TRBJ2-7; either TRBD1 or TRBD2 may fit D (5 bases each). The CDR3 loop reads CAWSVEGAGAQYF. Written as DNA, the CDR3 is TGTGCCTGGAGTGTTGAGGGCGCCGGGGCCCAGTACTTC.